This paragraph covers one T cell receptor beta chain sequence. Its antigen is unidentified. The data originate from a study of cytomegalovirus exposure and HLA in healthy donors. Study results and caveats: The likely origin of a cluster of highly shared sequence variants was a sequencing artifact. In a later analysis, an Asian-associated ancestry cluster reportedly showed fewer N-insertions than the 666-donor mean.

Researchers ran the PCR with 60 Vbeta and 13 Jbeta primers. Clones were read by immunoSEQ multiplex PCR, and TCRdb kept only the in-frame ones, dropping some. This table has approximately 130,000 clones, 75% to 90% appearing once. Germline CDR1 reads MNHNS; CDR2 reads SASEGT. V was clipped by 5 bases and J by 0 bases, with 13 bases between them. The CDR3 sequence is 15 residues long. Input material: PBMCs. The clonotype comes from a woman aged 25-40 years in good health and CMV-seropositive. The V gene is TRBV6-1, the J gene TRBJ1-1, with D hard to call. This CDR3 reads CASSSPERVNTEAFF. In DNA form, the CDR3 reads TGTGCCAGCAGTTCCCCTGAGAGGGTGAACACTGAAGCTTTCTTT.